The T cell receptor (beta chain) described here comes from a study of T cells in Graves' hyperthyroidism and ophthalmopathy. Many counts were recorded for this clonotype. Antigen: not known. Each patient was aged 18 to 65 and had newly diagnosed hyperthyroidism of under 2 months' duration. The CDR3 has 13 amino acids. Germline values: CDR1 SGHAT, CDR2 FQNNGV. Trimming stripped 5 bases from V and 4 bases from J, with 11 bases between. Whole-study findings and limits: Peripheral blood also featured most of the thyroid clonotypes expanded above 0.001.

TCR beta CDR3 region amplification was performed from RNA transcripts. When the TCR CDR3 underwent first-round RT-PCR, the HTBI primer set was used. Each CDR3 protein gets one entry after TCRdb re-called the multiplex PCR reads with MiXCR. The sample lists about 300,000 distinct CDR3 sequences, about 14% occurring once. Material for sequencing was blood. The source of this sequence is a woman aged 30 to 39 with Graves' hyperthyroidism that later progressed to Graves' ophthalmopathy. V and J are TRBV11-2 and TRBJ1-1, with no clear D. In DNA form, the CDR3 reads TGTGCCAGCAGCACCCACCTGGGCACTGAAGCTTTCTTT. Translated: CASSTHLGTEAFF.